This record concerns one T cell receptor beta chain sequence. No antigen is known for it. The data are from a study of T cell responses to AZD1222 COVID-19 vaccine. General study results and limits: Vaccine-associated CD4 TCRs ranged over spike, dominating at 160-218 and 743-854.

Germline CDR1 and CDR2: SGHVS and FQNEAQ. This CDR3 has 15 residues. V was pared by 2 bases and J by 6 bases, with 16 bases between. Using immunoSEQ multiplex PCR, the repertoire was profiled, and TCRdb retains in-frame clones only, with some absent. The sample carries about 120,000 clones, roughly 92% recorded once. Pooling of second doses given at about 4 or about 12 weeks was done. This chain uses TRBV7-8 with TRBJ1-1; D might be TRBD1 (5 bases). The sequenced sample was peripheral blood, obtained 28 days after the second AZD1222 dose. This TCR was recovered from an adult who received the AZD1222 COVID-19 vaccine. The CDR3 DNA follows: TGTGCCAGCAGCTTACAGGGCTTAGTGTATTCTGAAGCTTTCTTT. Translating it yields CASSLQGLVYSEAFF.